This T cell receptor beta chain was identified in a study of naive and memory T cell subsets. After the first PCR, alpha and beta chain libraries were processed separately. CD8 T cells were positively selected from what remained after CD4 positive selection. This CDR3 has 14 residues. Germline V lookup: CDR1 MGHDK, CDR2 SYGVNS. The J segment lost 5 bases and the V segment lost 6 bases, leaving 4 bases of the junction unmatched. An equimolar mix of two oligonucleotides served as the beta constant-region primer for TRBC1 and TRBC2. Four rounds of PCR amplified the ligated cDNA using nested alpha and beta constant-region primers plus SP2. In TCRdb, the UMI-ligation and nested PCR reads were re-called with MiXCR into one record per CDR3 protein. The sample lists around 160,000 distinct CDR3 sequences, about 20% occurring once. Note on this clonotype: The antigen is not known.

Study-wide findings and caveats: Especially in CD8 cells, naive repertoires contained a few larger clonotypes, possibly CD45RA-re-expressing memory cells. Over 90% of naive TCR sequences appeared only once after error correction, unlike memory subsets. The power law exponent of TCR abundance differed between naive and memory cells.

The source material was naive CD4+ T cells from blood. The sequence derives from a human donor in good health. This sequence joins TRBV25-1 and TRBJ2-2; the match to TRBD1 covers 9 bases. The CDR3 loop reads CASRGQGLTGELFF. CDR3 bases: TGTGCCAGCAGGGGACAGGGTCTGACCGGGGAGCTGTTTTTT.